The rows below give T cell receptor beta chains drawn from one sample of a study of cytomegalovirus exposure and HLA in healthy donors. TCRdb's copy holds only in-frame clones and misses some; the assay was immunoSEQ multiplex PCR. Altogether about 220,000 clones are present, just over 75% being singletons, with the ten largest covering 0.63%. Sequenced: PBMCs. These receptor sequences come from a man aged 18 to 29 in good health and CMV-seronegative. CDR3s include the opening cysteine and the closing phenylalanine or tryptophan. Fields, in order: V gene, clone size, D gene, J gene, CDR3 DNA, CDR3 protein. D genes are given only for firm matches. Clone size, where shown, is once, few, many, or a class for clones that have expanded.

v_call: TRBV7-8
clone_size: NA
d_call: TRBD2
j_call: TRBJ2-5
cdr3_nt: TGTGCCAGCAGCTTGGGACTAGCGGTCTTAGAGACCCAGTACTTC
cdr3_aa: CASSLGLAVLETQYF

v_call: TRBV7-9
clone_size: NA
d_call: TRBD1
j_call: TRBJ2-5
cdr3_nt: TGTGCCAGCAGCCCGGGACAGGGAGAGACCCAGTACTTC
cdr3_aa: CASSPGQGETQYF

v_call: TRBV5-1
clone_size: few
d_call: NA
j_call: TRBJ2-5
cdr3_nt: TGCGCCAGCGGCCTCCAAGAGACCCAGTACTTC
cdr3_aa: CASGLQETQYF

v_call: TRBV28
clone_size: NA
d_call: TRBD2
j_call: TRBJ2-5
cdr3_nt: TGTGCCAGCAGCCTCAGACTAGCGGGAGCGGAGACCCAGTACTTC
cdr3_aa: CASSLRLAGAETQYF

v_call: TRBV19
clone_size: NA
d_call: TRBD1
j_call: TRBJ1-1
cdr3_nt: TGTGCCAGTAGTATCTCCTCCGGGACAGGGTTCACTGAAGCTTTCTTT
cdr3_aa: CASSISSGTGFTEAFF

v_call: TRBV30
clone_size: once
d_call: TRBD1
j_call: TRBJ1-6
cdr3_nt: TGTGCCTGGATCCTCGCGGGACAGGGGGCCCGATCACCCCTCCACTTT
cdr3_aa: CAWILAGQGARSPLHF

v_call: TRBV6-1
clone_size: NA
d_call: TRBD1
j_call: TRBJ1-1
cdr3_nt: TGTGCCAGCAGTGGGCGAGGGCAGGGGGATCAAAGGAACACTGAAGCTTTCTTT
cdr3_aa: CASSGRGQGDQRNTEAFF

v_call: TRBV7-3
clone_size: few
d_call: TRBD2
j_call: TRBJ2-1
cdr3_nt: TGTGCCAGCAGCTTAGGGACTAGCGGGAGTGAGCAGTTCTTC
cdr3_aa: CASSLGTSGSEQFF

v_call: TRBV15
clone_size: NA
d_call: TRBD1
j_call: TRBJ1-4
cdr3_nt: TGTGCCACCAGCAGAGGGACAGGAATCAATGAAAAACTGTTTTTT
cdr3_aa: CATSRGTGINEKLFF

v_call: TRBV25-1
clone_size: NA
d_call: TRBD1
j_call: TRBJ1-5
cdr3_nt: TGTGCCAGCAGTCCGGACAGGGGATCAAGGCAGCCCCAGCATTTT
cdr3_aa: CASSPDRGSRQPQHF

v_call: TRBV23-1
clone_size: once
d_call: NA
j_call: TRBJ2-1
cdr3_nt: TGCGCCAGCAGTCAATCGTGCGGCCTACAGGCGCCCTCCTACAATGAGCAGTTCTTC
cdr3_aa: CASSQSCGLQAPSYNEQFF

v_call: TRBV6-4
clone_size: NA
d_call: TRBD2
j_call: TRBJ2-7
cdr3_nt: TGTGCCAGCAGTGATAGACTAGCGGCTAGGAGCGAGCAGTACTTC
cdr3_aa: CASSDRLAARSEQYF

v_call: TRBV2
clone_size: NA
d_call: TRBD1
j_call: TRBJ1-1
cdr3_nt: TGTGCCAGCAGTGAAACGGGACAGGCGGGTTCTTTCTTT
cdr3_aa: CASSETGQAGSFF

v_call: TRBV27
clone_size: few
d_call: TRBD1
j_call: TRBJ2-1
cdr3_nt: TGTGCCAGCAGTTTAGACAGGGATGCCTACAATGAGCAGTTCTTC
cdr3_aa: CASSLDRDAYNEQFF

v_call: TRBV10-2
clone_size: NA
d_call: NA
j_call: TRBJ2-7
cdr3_nt: TGCGCCAGCAGTGGAGCTAGCGTCTACGAGCAGTACTTC
cdr3_aa: CASSGASVYEQYF

v_call: TRBV4-2
clone_size: few
d_call: TRBD2
j_call: TRBJ2-5
cdr3_nt: TGTGCCAGCAGCCAAGGGACTAGCGGGACTGAGACCCAGTACTTC
cdr3_aa: CASSQGTSGTETQYF

v_call: TRBV18
clone_size: NA
d_call: TRBD1
j_call: TRBJ2-3
cdr3_nt: TGTGCCAGCTCACCACGGACAGGCAGCACAGATACGCAGTATTTT
cdr3_aa: CASSPRTGSTDTQYF

v_call: TRBV30
clone_size: few
d_call: TRBD1
j_call: TRBJ1-1
cdr3_nt: TGTGCCTGGAGTTGGGACAGCAACACTGAAGCTTTCTTT
cdr3_aa: CAWSWDSNTEAFF

v_call: TRBV5-5
clone_size: NA
d_call: NA
j_call: TRBJ2-2
cdr3_nt: TGTGCCAGCTCGGAACCCGGGACAAAGAACACCGGGGAGCTGTTTTTT
cdr3_aa: CASSEPGTKNTGELFF

v_call: TRBV7-6
clone_size: once
d_call: TRBD2
j_call: TRBJ2-3
cdr3_nt: TGTGCCAGCAGCTTATCTACTAGCGGAGCTACCACAGATACGCAGTATTTT
cdr3_aa: CASSLSTSGATTDTQYF

v_call: TRBV2
clone_size: NA
d_call: TRBD2
j_call: TRBJ2-1
cdr3_nt: TGTGCCAGCAGCGGGAGCGGGAGCTCCTACAATGAGCAGTTCTTC
cdr3_aa: CASSGSGSSYNEQFF

v_call: TRBV2
clone_size: NA
d_call: TRBD2
j_call: TRBJ2-2
cdr3_nt: TGTGCCAGCAGTGCCGTAGCGGGAGGGGTCGGGGAGCTGTTTTTT
cdr3_aa: CASSAVAGGVGELFF

v_call: TRBV29-1
clone_size: NA
d_call: TRBD2
j_call: TRBJ2-5
cdr3_nt: TGCAGCGTTGCTGGTTCCGGGACTAGCGGGAGATGGCAAGAGACCCAGTACTTC
cdr3_aa: CSVAGSGTSGRWQETQYF

v_call: TRBV28
clone_size: NA
d_call: TRBD1
j_call: TRBJ2-7
cdr3_nt: TGTGCCAGCAGCCGACAGGGGACGAGGTACGAGCAGTACTTC
cdr3_aa: CASSRQGTRYEQYF

v_call: TRBV6-5
clone_size: NA
d_call: NA
j_call: TRBJ2-7
cdr3_nt: TGTGCCAGCAGTTCGACGACGGTGACACCGAGAGGGAAGCAGTACTTC
cdr3_aa: CASSSTTVTPRGKQYF

v_call: TRBV2
clone_size: NA
d_call: TRBD1
j_call: TRBJ2-7
cdr3_nt: TGTGCCAGCAGTGAACAGGGGAACAGGGGTCACGGGCAGTACTTC
cdr3_aa: CASSEQGNRGHGQYF

v_call: TRBV19
clone_size: NA
d_call: NA
j_call: TRBJ2-1
cdr3_nt: TGTGCCAGTAGTAGAGACAGTTACAATGAGCAGTTCTTC
cdr3_aa: CASSRDSYNEQFF

v_call: TRBV5-1
clone_size: NA
d_call: TRBD1
j_call: TRBJ1-1
cdr3_nt: TGCGCCAGCAGCCTTAGACAGGGTACTGCTTTTACTGAAGCTTTCTTT
cdr3_aa: CASSLRQGTAFTEAFF

v_call: TRBV6-1
clone_size: NA
d_call: NA
j_call: TRBJ2-3
cdr3_nt: TGTGCCAGCAGAGTAGAGCGACAGGTTTCAGATACGCAGTATTTT
cdr3_aa: CASRVERQVSDTQYF

v_call: TRBV5-4
clone_size: NA
d_call: NA
j_call: TRBJ1-1
cdr3_nt: TGTGCCAGCAGCTTGTATTCTGAGATGAACACTGAAGCTTTCTTT
cdr3_aa: CASSLYSEMNTEAFF

v_call: TRBV28
clone_size: NA
d_call: NA
j_call: TRBJ2-2
cdr3_nt: TGTGCCAGCAGTTCGACTAAACTGAGGACGGTAAAGACCGGGGAGCTGTTTTTT
cdr3_aa: CASSSTKLRTVKTGELFF

v_call: TRBV18
clone_size: NA
d_call: TRBD2
j_call: TRBJ2-1
cdr3_nt: TGTGCCAGCTCCCGGACGGTGACTAGCGGGGACACCTACAATGAGCAGTTCTTC
cdr3_aa: CASSRTVTSGDTYNEQFF

v_call: TRBV2
clone_size: NA
d_call: TRBD1
j_call: TRBJ2-1
cdr3_nt: TGTGCCAGCCAGGGACAGACCACTTACAATGAGCAGTTCTTC
cdr3_aa: CASQGQTTYNEQFF

v_call: TRBV7-9
clone_size: NA
d_call: TRBD1
j_call: TRBJ1-6
cdr3_nt: TGTGCCAGCAGTTTATCGACAGGGCAGAATTCACCCCTCCACTTT
cdr3_aa: CASSLSTGQNSPLHF

v_call: TRBV5-1
clone_size: NA
d_call: NA
j_call: TRBJ1-1
cdr3_nt: TGCGCCAGCAGCTACGGGACTGGGAACACTGAAGCTTTCTTT
cdr3_aa: CASSYGTGNTEAFF

v_call: TRBV6-6
clone_size: NA
d_call: NA
j_call: TRBJ2-1
cdr3_nt: TGTGCCAGCAGTCCAAACAGGGATTGGCCTTACAATGAGCAGTTCTTC
cdr3_aa: CASSPNRDWPYNEQFF

v_call: TRBV10-2
clone_size: NA
d_call: TRBD2
j_call: TRBJ2-3
cdr3_nt: TGCGCCAGCACAGGGGCGGGAGGGGCCGATACGCAGTATTTT
cdr3_aa: CASTGAGGADTQYF

v_call: TRBV4-1
clone_size: NA
d_call: TRBD2
j_call: TRBJ2-7
cdr3_nt: TGCGCCAGCAGCCCAACTAGCGGGAGGGCCTACGAGCAGTACTTC
cdr3_aa: CASSPTSGRAYEQYF

v_call: TRBV7-3
clone_size: NA
d_call: TRBD1
j_call: TRBJ1-1
cdr3_nt: TGTGCCAGCAGCTCGGACAGGGGGACTGAAGCTTTCTTT
cdr3_aa: CASSSDRGTEAFF

v_call: TRBV2
clone_size: NA
d_call: NA
j_call: TRBJ1-2
cdr3_nt: TGTGCCAGCAGTGAAGGAGGGGGAGGGGTTGGCTACACCTTC
cdr3_aa: CASSEGGGGVGYTF